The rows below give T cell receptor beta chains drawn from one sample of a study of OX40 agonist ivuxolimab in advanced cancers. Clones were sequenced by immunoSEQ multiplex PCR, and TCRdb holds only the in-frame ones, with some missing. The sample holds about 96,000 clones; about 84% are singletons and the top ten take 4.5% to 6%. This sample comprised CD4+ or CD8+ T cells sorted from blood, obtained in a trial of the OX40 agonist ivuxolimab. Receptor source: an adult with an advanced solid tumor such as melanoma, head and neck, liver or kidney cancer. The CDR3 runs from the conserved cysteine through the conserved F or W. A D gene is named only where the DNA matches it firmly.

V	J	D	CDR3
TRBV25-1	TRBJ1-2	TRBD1	CASSEGTGRNYGYTF
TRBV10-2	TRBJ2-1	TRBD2	CASSEGSGRAANEQFF
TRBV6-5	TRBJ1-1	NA	CASILRGSANTEAFF
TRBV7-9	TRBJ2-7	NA	CASSLEGEVYEQYF
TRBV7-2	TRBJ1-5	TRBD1	CASSLGTGTGNQPQHF
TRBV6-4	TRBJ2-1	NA	CASSEGYLPDNEQFF
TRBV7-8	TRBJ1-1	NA	CASSLLTVNTEAFF
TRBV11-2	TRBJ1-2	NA	CASSLAGVGFYGYTF
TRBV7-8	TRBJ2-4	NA	CASSLGGLAKNIQYF
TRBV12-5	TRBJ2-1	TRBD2	CATARSGSVEQFF
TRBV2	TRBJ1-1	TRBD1	CASSITGGNTEAFF
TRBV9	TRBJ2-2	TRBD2	CASSVLGGENGELFF
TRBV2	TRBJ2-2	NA	CASRMKGTGELFF
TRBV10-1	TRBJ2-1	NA	CASSGFSGNNEQFF
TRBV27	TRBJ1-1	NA	CASGDGGNTEAFF
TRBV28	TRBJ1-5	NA	CASILGGSGYQPQHF
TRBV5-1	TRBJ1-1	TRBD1	CASSLEGAGTEAFF
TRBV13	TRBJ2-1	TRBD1	CASSPGTGTLNEQFF
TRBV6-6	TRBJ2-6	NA	CASSGGGSGANVLTF
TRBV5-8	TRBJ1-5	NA	CASSLAGGNQPQHF
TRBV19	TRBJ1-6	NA	CASSKAAGFNSPLHF
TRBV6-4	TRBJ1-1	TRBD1	CASSRDRESTEAFF
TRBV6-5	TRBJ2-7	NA	CASRVLNSYEQYF
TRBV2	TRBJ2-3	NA	CASSEVLVEDTQYF
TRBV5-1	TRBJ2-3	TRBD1	CASSLEGTGEVADTQYF
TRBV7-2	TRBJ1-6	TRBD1	CASSLAQGANSPLHF
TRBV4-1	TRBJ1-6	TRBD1	CASSQESPPTGDNSPLHF
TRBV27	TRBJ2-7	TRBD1	CASSRDRGSRYEQYF
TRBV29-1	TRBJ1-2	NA	CSVEDIGGPYGYTF
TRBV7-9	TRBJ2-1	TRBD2	CASSLFQGLAGPTNEQFF
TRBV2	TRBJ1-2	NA	CASSRPRNYGYTF
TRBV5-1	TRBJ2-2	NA	CASSPTVHSNTGELFF
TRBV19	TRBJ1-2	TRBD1	CASSAYRGGSDGYTF
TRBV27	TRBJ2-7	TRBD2	CAISSGAYEQYF
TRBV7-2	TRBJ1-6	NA	CASSLGGQGSPLHF
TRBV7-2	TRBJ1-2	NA	CASSRTGFNYGYTF
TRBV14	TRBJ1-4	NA	CASSQVSGPSNEKLFF
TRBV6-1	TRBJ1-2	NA	CASSLEYGNYGYTF
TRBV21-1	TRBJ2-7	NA	CASSYEQYF
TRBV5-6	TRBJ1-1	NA	CASSLNRLNTEAFF
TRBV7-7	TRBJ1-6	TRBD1	CASSLVGTGGRSPLHF
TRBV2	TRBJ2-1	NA	CASSIGGNNEQFF
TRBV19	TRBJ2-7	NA	CASSGLSASSYEQYF
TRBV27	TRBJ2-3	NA	CASSLSRADTQYF
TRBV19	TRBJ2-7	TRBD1	CASSSGTAVYEQYF
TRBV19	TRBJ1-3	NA	CASTATSSGNTIYF
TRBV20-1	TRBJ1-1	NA	CSASRTEAFF
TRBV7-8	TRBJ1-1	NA	CASSLSILMNTEAFF
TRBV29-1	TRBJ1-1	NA	CSVVGRGSNTEAFF
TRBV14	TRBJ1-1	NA	CASSHIPGQVNTEAFF
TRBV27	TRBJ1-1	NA	CASSLSTGREAFF